Described below is a single TCR beta chain sequence and its context. Its antigen is not known. TCRdb used MiXCR to reprocess the 5' RACE reads, holding one entry per CDR3 protein. The repertoire holds about 430,000 distinct CDR3 sequences, 20% to 25% seen once, with 8.5% to 9% in the top ten. The sample originates from a study of T-cell memory formation after mild COVID-19. Whole-study results and caveats: Later expanders leaned toward CD4+, whereas clones contracting from day 15 to 85 were balanced CD4/CD8.

What was sequenced was PBMCs or a T cell subset sorted from them (not recorded which). The sequence came from an adult woman who had mild COVID-19 (a few samples of this study predate the infection). Cell type and time point are not known.

As DNA, the CDR3 is TGTGCCAGCAGTGAAGTTGTGCTACAGGGAGGAGGCTACACCTTC. Translated: CASSEVVLQGGGYTF. This sequence joins TRBV2 and TRBJ1-2, with D perhaps matching TRBD1 (6 bases). Trimming took 1 base from V and 8 from J, leaving 17 bases between them. The germline gives CDR1 SNHLY, CDR2 FYNNEI. The CDR3 consists of 15 residues.